Listed below are T cell receptor beta chains from one sample, sequenced in a study of OX40 agonist ivuxolimab in advanced cancers. TCRdb's copy holds only in-frame clones and misses some; the assay was immunoSEQ multiplex PCR. In the table there are around 56,000 clones, roughly 80% of which are singletons. Sequencing used CD4+ or CD8+ T cells sorted from blood, obtained in a trial of the OX40 agonist ivuxolimab. The source of these receptors is an adult with an advanced solid tumor such as melanoma, head and neck, liver or kidney cancer. The CDR3 runs from the conserved cysteine through the conserved F or W. The D gene is left open where the match is weak. Clone sizes are given selectively: once, few, many, or a class where the clone is expanded.

clone_size d_call j_call v_call cdr3_aa cdr3_nt
- TRBD1 TRBJ2-7 TRBV2 CASGSGTGYEQYF TGTGCCAGCGGGAGTGGGACAGGCTACGAGCAGTACTTC
few - TRBJ1-4 TRBV5-1 CASSRAGQEEKLFF TGCGCCAGCAGCAGAGCTGGGCAGGAGGAAAAACTGTTTTTT
- TRBD1 TRBJ2-1 TRBV9 CASGGDRAYNEQFF TGTGCCAGCGGGGGGGACAGGGCCTACAATGAGCAGTTCTTC
- - TRBJ2-2 TRBV29-1 CSVEGDTASGTGELFF TGCAGCGTTGAAGGGGACACAGCCTCGGGCACCGGGGAGCTGTTTTTT
- - TRBJ2-3 TRBV16 CASSQSGGTDTQYF TGTGCCAGCAGCCAATCCGGCGGCACAGATACGCAGTATTTT
- TRBD1 TRBJ2-1 TRBV4-1 CASSQVTGVYNEQFF TGCGCCAGCAGCCAAGTGACAGGGGTCTACAATGAGCAGTTCTTC
few - TRBJ2-1 TRBV7-9 CASSLIRGFYNEQFF TGTGCCAGCAGCTTAATCAGGGGCTTCTACAATGAGCAGTTCTTC
- - TRBJ2-1 TRBV5-1 CASSLTGPDNEQFF TGCGCCAGCAGCTTGACGGGGCCTGACAATGAGCAGTTCTTC
- TRBD1 TRBJ2-1 TRBV5-1 CASSRTGSSYNEQFF TGCGCCAGCAGCCGGACAGGGAGCTCCTACAATGAGCAGTTCTTC
- - TRBJ2-2 TRBV7-2 CASSLGIDRAGTGELFF TGTGCCAGCAGCTTGGGGATAGACAGGGCGGGGACCGGGGAGCTGTTTTTT
- - TRBJ1-2 TRBV14 CASSLSGGPYTF TGTGCCAGCAGCCTATCCGGGGGACCCTACACCTTC